This is a list of T cell receptor beta chains from one sample in a study of OX40 agonist ivuxolimab in advanced cancers. Sequencing used immunoSEQ multiplex PCR; TCRdb keeps in-frame clones, though not all of them. The data contain more than 95,000 clones, around nine tenths of them singletons. The sequenced sample was CD4+ or CD8+ T cells sorted from blood, obtained in a trial of the OX40 agonist ivuxolimab. The receptors originated from an adult with an advanced solid tumor such as melanoma, head and neck, liver or kidney cancer. Both conserved end residues are part of each CDR3. Clone size is given for some rows only: seen once, a few or many times, or a class if the clone is expanded.

v_call | clone_size | cdr3_aa
TRBV6-5 | NA | CASGRGGEQYF
TRBV6-6 | NA | CASSSGGSRYNEQFF
TRBV4-2 | NA | CASSRSVAETGTDTQYF
TRBV19 | NA | CASGNYEQYF
TRBV6-1 | NA | CASSESGSTGQYF
TRBV5-1 | once | CASSRLPGTGPDTQYF
TRBV29-1 | NA | CSVKGLAGVLDTQYF
TRBV14 | once | CASSRRRAAGELFF
TRBV28 | NA | CAKGGEVAFF
TRBV7-8 | NA | CASSLGEQYF
TRBV2 | NA | CASSEGQTVAQHF
TRBV28 | NA | CASSLPARIYEQYF
TRBV7-8 | NA | CASSLQLETYEQYF
TRBV5-1 | NA | CASSLGIDRQTGELFF
TRBV5-6 | NA | CASSLSAFSPNQETQYF
TRBV9 | NA | CASSVGTGVYGYTF
TRBV15 | NA | CATSREGPITGELFF
TRBV2 | NA | CASRAGRAQETQYF
TRBV7-2 | NA | CASSPGTSTETQYF
TRBV18 | few | CASSREARGYGYTF
TRBV5-1 | NA | CASSFLSGRNTDTQYF
TRBV4-3 | NA | CASSQEGQGAYEQYF
TRBV29-1 | NA | CSVGRGQLNTEAFF
TRBV5-1 | NA | CASSLAGGVYEQYF
TRBV6-1 | NA | CASSDSGTPPDTQYF
TRBV2 | NA | CASSSELAGGGNEQFF
TRBV19 | NA | CASDAGGRRAQETQYF
TRBV5-6 | NA | CASSFQAMNTEAFF
TRBV10-3 | once | CAISRGNSGINTDTQYF
TRBV7-2 | NA | CASSSHYGQGYGYTF
TRBV29-1 | NA | CSVTFRGSTDTQYF
TRBV5-1 | NA | CASSLGGLNNEQFF
TRBV19 | NA | CASSTGHSTYNEQFF
TRBV7-3 | NA | CASSSMLAGVRTGELFF
TRBV28 | NA | CASSRIGQVIYEQYF
TRBV9 | NA | CASSPHLRGGSYNEQFF
TRBV7-2 | NA | CASSLGGTSGVNEQFF
TRBV6-5 | once | CASSYSRGLYTEAFF
TRBV5-1 | NA | CASSKDGQGASKYF
TRBV6-1 | NA | CASSEPGQDRLGEQYF
TRBV6-1 | NA | CASSGQWQQLTNYGYTF
TRBV28 | once | CASSTLGGPRNEQFF
TRBV6-1 | NA | CASSEQVRTDQPQHF
TRBV11-2 | NA | CASSLVVGTQYF
TRBV28 | NA | CASREQIGNEQFF
TRBV6-6 | NA | CASSSPSSYEQYF
TRBV13 | NA | CASSLGRGNTGELFF
TRBV5-1 | NA | CASSYGRSSGNTIYF
TRBV27 | NA | CASSNSGRGGTQYF
TRBV19 | once | CASSTGTSGYNEQFF
TRBV5-8 | NA | CASSLLRSSSYNEQFF
TRBV5-1 | NA | CASSPGAPGGYGYTF
TRBV4-1 | NA | CASSQEGSYGGYTF
TRBV5-6 | NA | CASRSEGNEQYF